The clone carrying this T cell receptor (beta chain) was seen many times. The target antigen is unknown. TCRdb itself ran the reads through MiXCR, one entry per CDR3 protein. This table has around 530,000 distinct CDR3 sequences, 15% to 20% appearing once. The record originates from a study of T cell repertoires in cytomegalovirus infection. Study in general: Based on public TCR beta signatures, there were indications of CMV infection and of a matching HLA type. Study conclusions and caveats: The cumulative frequency of public TCR beta families distinguished individuals who carried CMV together with the relevant HLA.

Looked up from germline, CDR1 is LNHDA and CDR2 is SQIVND (reference sequence). This CDR3 is built from 14 residues. Trimming cost V 6 bases and J 3 bases, with 12 bases left between them. The chain links TRBV19 to TRBJ1-5, with D unresolved. The sequencing input was CD8+ T cells from PBMCs. The TCR originated in a human donor in good health (CMV status not recorded). Some clones in this sample may be carry-over from other donors' samples. The CDR3 sequence: CASSPTLVNQPQHF. DNA of the CDR3: TGTGCCAGTAGCCCTACGCTTGTCAATCAGCCCCAGCATTTT.